These 14 T cell receptor beta chains were all obtained from the same sample, sequenced in a study of T-cell reconstitution after alpha-beta-depleted transplantation in children. The authors prepared the TCRbeta library with unique molecular identifiers. A single record per CDR3 protein comes from TCRdb applying MiXCR to the PCR reads. The sample has 250,000 to 350,000 distinct CDR3 sequences, about 10% seen once. Material: PBMCs from the stem cell graft donor, obtained from the stem cell graft. The receptors were gathered from a human donor who donated a stem cell graft to a child with SCID.

This sequence joins TRBV3-1 and TRBJ2-3, with D possibly being TRBD1 (6 bases). The ends were cut back, 5 bases at V and 7 bases at J, with 19 bases in the middle. Germline loops: CDR1 LGHDT, CDR2 YNNKEL (reference sequence). The CDR3 consists of 15 residues. The CDR3 coding sequence is TGTGCCAGCAGCAAACTGGTGCCTGGGACACATACGCAGTATTTT. Translation: CASSKLVPGTHTQYF.

This clonotype was seen only a few times. The chain carries TRBV3-1 and TRBJ1-1; no definite D call. Per the germline V gene, CDR1 is LGHDT and CDR2 is YNNKEL (reference sequence). The CDR3 spans 14 residues. Trimming pared 5 bases from V and 10 bases from J, leaving 20 bases between. The DNA of the CDR3 is TGTGCCAGCAGCACCCGGACGGACCAGAGTAGAGCTTTCTTT. It translates to CASSTRTDQSRAFF.

This clonotype was seen at least ten times. V usage is TRBV4-1 and J usage is TRBJ2-3; maybe TRBD1 (6 bases). Germline values: CDR1 MGHRA, CDR2 YSYEKL. The CDR3 is 17 amino acids. V lost 0 bases, J lost 4 bases, and 17 bases lay in between. The CDR3 DNA reads as TGCGCCAGCAGCCAAGATCGGGCAGGGGCTTGGTCAGATACGCAGTATTTT. Amino acid sequence: CASSQDRAGAWSDTQYF.

This chain uses TRBV20-1 with TRBJ2-1; D is unresolved. The CDR3 is 15 residues long. Per the germline V gene, CDR1 is DFQATT and CDR2 is SNEGSKA (reference sequence). The V end was cut by 6 bases, the J end by 3 bases, with 18 bases between. The CDR3 spells CSATNTDKNYNEQFF. The DNA of the CDR3 is TGCAGTGCGACGAACACCGACAAAAACTACAATGAGCAGTTCTTC.

The table lists this clonotype with many counts. The gene calls are TRBV7-2 and TRBJ1-1, with 7 bases aligning to TRBD1. With V trimmed by 1 base and J by 0 bases, 8 bases remained unmatched. CDR3 size: 17 residues. Per the germline V gene, CDR1 is SGHTA and CDR2 is FQGNSA. The CDR3: CASSLVAGGVLNTEAFF. CDR3 bases: TGTGCCAGCAGCTTAGTCGCAGGGGGGGTCCTGAACACTGAAGCTTTCTTT.

The genes are TRBV5-1 and TRBJ2-1, with D unresolved. V lost 3 bases and J 8 bases, leaving 12 bases between the germline ends. The CDR3 has 13 residues. Germline V gene data show CDR1 as SGHRS and CDR2 as YFSETQ. CDR3 protein: CASSSHSGDEQFF. The CDR3 DNA reads TGCGCCAGCAGCTCCCACTCGGGCGATGAGCAGTTCTTC. Based on the CDR3 plus reference TRBV5-1 and TRBJ2-1, the full variable domain is KAGVTQTPRYLIKTRGQQVTLSCSPISGHRSVSWYQQTPGQGLQFLFEYFSETQRNKGNFPGRFSGRQFSNSRSEMNVSTLELGDSALYLCASSSHSGDEQFFGPGTRLTVL.

The V and J genes are TRBV5-1 and TRBJ2-2, with D tentatively TRBD1 (5 bases). The CDR3 is 17 amino acids. V lost 3 bases, J lost 0 bases, and 15 bases lay in between. CDR1 is SGHRS, CDR2 YFSETQ, per germline. CDR3 amino acids: CASSSGHYVPNTGELFF. CDR3 DNA: TGCGCCAGCAGCTCCGGACACTACGTCCCGAACACCGGGGAGCTGTTTTTT.

The rearrangement joins TRBV7-9 to TRBJ2-3, with 7 bases aligning to TRBD2. J lost 3 bases, V lost 4 bases, and 13 bases had no gene match. Germline loops: CDR1 SEHNR, CDR2 FQNEAQ (reference sequence). The CDR3 totals 17 residues. The CDR3 reads CASSSPPWGGITDTQYF. CDR3 sequence (DNA): TGTGCCAGCAGCTCTCCGCCGTGGGGGGGGATTACAGATACGCAGTATTTT.

This clonotype was seen only a few times. The CDR3 DNA is TGTGCCAGCATGAGCGGGGGGTTCTACAATGAGCAGTTCTTC. Translating gives CASMSGGFYNEQFF. V and J are TRBV12-3 or TRBV12-4 and TRBJ2-1; TRBD2 matches at 9 bases. The J segment lost 3 bases and the V segment lost 7 bases, leaving 4 bases of the junction unmatched. This CDR3 region has 14 residues.

Ten or more counts support this clonotype. The CDR3 DNA sequence: TGCAGTGCTCAAGGGGGCCCTGAAGCTTTCTTT. Translation: CSAQGGPEAFF. V and J are TRBV20-1 and TRBJ1-1; TRBD1 aligns across 7 bases. CDR3 length equals 11 residues. CDR1 is DFQATT, CDR2 SNEGSKA, per germline (reference sequence). V dropped 5 bases and J dropped 6; count of bases not matched to a gene: 3.

The chain has TRBV5-1 and TRBJ2-7, with TRBD1 identical over 9 bases. This CDR3 contains 16 residues. From germline, CDR1 is SGHRS and CDR2 YFSETQ. V dropped 4 bases and J dropped 2; count of bases not matched to a gene: 10. CDR3 in DNA: TGCGCCAGCAGCCGCTTGCCGGGACAGGGTCCCTACGAGCAGTACTTC. Its protein is CASSRLPGQGPYEQYF.

This clonotype was seen a handful of times. The rearrangement joins TRBV6-5 to TRBJ1-2, with D possibly being TRBD1 (6 bases). V dropped 6 bases and J dropped 8 bases, with 13 bases sitting between them. The germline V gene encodes CDR1 MNHEY and CDR2 SVGAGI. CDR3 length equals 12 residues. The CDR3 reads CASRIRGGGYTF. The CDR3 DNA reads TGTGCCAGCAGAATTAGGGGGGGCGGCTACACCTTC.

This clonotype was seen many times. The V call is TRBV5-1, the J call TRBJ2-5; D call uncertain. The V and J ends lost 4 bases and 2 bases respectively, with 9 bases between them. CDR1 SGHRS and CDR2 YFSETQ come from the germline V gene. The length of the CDR3 is 13 residues. The CDR3 is CASSTRTQETQYF. In nucleotides, the CDR3 is TGCGCCAGCAGCACTCGTACTCAAGAGACCCAGTACTTC.

This clonotype was counted ten times or more. This rearrangement joins TRBV7-2 to TRBJ2-5; TRBD1 matches 7 bases. V was pared by 5 bases and J by 4 bases, with 13 bases of the junction left unmatched. In germline, CDR1 is SGHTA, CDR2 FQGNSA. CDR3 length: 16 amino acids. The CDR3 bases are TGTGCCAGCAGCGCGGACAGGCCCCTTATTGTAGAGACCCAGTACTTC. Its translation is CASSADRPLIVETQYF. Complete variable domain (other parts from reference TRBV7-2 and TRBJ2-5): GAGVSQSPSNKVTEKGKDVELRCDPISGHTALYWYRQSLGQGLEFLIYFQGNSAPDKSGLPSDRFSAERTGGSVSTLTIQRTQQEDSAVYLCASSADRPLIVETQYFGPGTRLLVL.